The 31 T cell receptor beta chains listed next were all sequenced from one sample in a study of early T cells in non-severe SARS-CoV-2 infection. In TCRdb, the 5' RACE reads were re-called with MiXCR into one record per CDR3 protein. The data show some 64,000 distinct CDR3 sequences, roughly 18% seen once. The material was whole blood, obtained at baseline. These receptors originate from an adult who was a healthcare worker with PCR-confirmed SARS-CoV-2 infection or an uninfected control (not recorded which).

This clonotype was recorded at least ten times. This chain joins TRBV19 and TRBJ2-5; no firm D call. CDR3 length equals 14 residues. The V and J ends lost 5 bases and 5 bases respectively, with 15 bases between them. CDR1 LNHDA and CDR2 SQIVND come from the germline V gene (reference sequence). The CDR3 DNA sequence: TGTGCCAGTAGTCCCGGCTCCCCGGGCGAGACCCAGTACTTC. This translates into CASSPGSPGETQYF.

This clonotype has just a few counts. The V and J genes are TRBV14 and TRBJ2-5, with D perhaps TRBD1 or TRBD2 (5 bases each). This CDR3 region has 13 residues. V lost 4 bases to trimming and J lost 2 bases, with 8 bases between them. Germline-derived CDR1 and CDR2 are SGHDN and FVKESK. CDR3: CASSRGAQETQYF. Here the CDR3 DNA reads TGTGCCAGCAGCCGAGGGGCTCAAGAGACCCAGTACTTC.

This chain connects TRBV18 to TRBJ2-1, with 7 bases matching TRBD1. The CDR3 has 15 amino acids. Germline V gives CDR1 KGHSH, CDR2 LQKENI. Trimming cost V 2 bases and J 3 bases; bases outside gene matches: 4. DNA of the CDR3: TGTGCCAGCTCACCAACAGGGGTTTTCTACAATGAGCAGTTCTTC. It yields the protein CASSPTGVFYNEQFF.

The DNA of the CDR3 is TGTGCCAGCAGCTTAGGGGGGCGGGAGAACAATGAGCAGTTCTTC. This gives the protein CASSLGGRENNEQFF. V and J are TRBV11-3 and TRBJ2-1; TRBD2 might be the D (7 bases). Germline CDR1 is SGHNT and CDR2 is YENEEA. The CDR3 covers 15 residues. Trimming took off 1 base at V and 5 bases at J, with 12 bases between the two ends.

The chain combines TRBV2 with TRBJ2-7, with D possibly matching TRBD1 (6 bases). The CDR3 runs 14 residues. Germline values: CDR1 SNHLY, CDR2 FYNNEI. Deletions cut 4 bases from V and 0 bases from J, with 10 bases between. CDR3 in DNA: TGTGCCAGCAGTGGGACAGCAAGCTCCTACGAGCAGTACTTC. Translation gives CASSGTASSYEQYF.

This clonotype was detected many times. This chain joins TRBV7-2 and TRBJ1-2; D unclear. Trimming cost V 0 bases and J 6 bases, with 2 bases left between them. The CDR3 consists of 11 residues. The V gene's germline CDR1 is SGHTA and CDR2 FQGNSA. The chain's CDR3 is CASSLANGYTF. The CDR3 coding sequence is TGTGCCAGCAGCTTAGCGAATGGCTACACCTTC.

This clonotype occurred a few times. This CDR3 reads CASSAGSKSYEQYF. CDR3 sequence (DNA): TGCGCCAGCAGTGCGGGGAGTAAGTCCTACGAGCAGTACTTC. V is TRBV5-1 and J is TRBJ2-7, with a possible D match to TRBD2 (6 bases). CDR1 and CDR2 from the germline V gene are SGHRS and YFSETQ. V gave up 5 bases and J gave up 1 base, with 13 bases separating them. The CDR3 is 14 residues long.

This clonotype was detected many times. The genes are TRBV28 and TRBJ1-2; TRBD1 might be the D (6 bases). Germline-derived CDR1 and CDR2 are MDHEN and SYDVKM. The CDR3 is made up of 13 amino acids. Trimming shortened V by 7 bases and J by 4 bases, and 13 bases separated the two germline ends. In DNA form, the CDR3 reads TGTGCCAGCACCCCGACAGGCCTCTATGGCTACACCTTC. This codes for CASTPTGLYGYTF.

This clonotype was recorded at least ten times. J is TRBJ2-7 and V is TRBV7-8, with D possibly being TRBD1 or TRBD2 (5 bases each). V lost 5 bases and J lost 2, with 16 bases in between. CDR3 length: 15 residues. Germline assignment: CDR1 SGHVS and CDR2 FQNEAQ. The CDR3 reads CASSGKGRMTYEQYF. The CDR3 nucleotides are TGTGCCAGCAGCGGCAAGGGACGGATGACCTACGAGCAGTACTTC.

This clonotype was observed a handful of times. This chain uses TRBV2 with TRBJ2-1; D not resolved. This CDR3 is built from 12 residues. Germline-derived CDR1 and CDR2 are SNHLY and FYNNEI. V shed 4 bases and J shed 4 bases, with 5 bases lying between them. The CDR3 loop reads CASSADYNEQFF. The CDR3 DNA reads TGTGCCAGCAGTGCAGATTACAATGAGCAGTTCTTC.

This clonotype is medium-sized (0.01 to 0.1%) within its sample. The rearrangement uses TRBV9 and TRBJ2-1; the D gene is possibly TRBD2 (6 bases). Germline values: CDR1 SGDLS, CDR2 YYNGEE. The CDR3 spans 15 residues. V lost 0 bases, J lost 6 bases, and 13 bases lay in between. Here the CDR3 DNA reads TGTGCCAGCAGCGTAGGGTATGGCGGGACCAATGAGCAGTTCTTC. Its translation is CASSVGYGGTNEQFF.

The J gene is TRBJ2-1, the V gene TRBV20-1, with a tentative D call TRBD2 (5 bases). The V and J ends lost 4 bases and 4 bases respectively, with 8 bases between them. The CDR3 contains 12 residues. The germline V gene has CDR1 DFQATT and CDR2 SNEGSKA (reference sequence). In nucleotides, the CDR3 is TGCAGTGCTAAGCCGGGGTACAATGAGCAGTTCTTC. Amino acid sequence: CSAKPGYNEQFF.

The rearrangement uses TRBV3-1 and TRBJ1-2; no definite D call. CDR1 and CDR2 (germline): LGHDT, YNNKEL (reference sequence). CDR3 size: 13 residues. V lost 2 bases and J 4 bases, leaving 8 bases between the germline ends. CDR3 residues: CASSQTGSYGYTF. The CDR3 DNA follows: TGTGCCAGCAGCCAAACGGGGAGCTATGGCTACACCTTC.

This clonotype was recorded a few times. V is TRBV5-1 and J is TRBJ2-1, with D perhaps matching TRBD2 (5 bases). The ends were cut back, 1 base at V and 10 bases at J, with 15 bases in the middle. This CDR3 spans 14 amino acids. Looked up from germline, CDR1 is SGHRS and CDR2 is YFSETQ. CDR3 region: CASSLSPGPGEQFF. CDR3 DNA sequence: TGCGCCAGCAGCTTGTCGCCCGGTCCGGGGGAGCAGTTCTTC. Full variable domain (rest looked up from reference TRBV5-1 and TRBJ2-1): KAGVTQTPRYLIKTRGQQVTLSCSPISGHRSVSWYQQTPGQGLQFLFEYFSETQRNKGNFPGRFSGRQFSNSRSEMNVSTLELGDSALYLCASSLSPGPGEQFFGPGTRLTVL.

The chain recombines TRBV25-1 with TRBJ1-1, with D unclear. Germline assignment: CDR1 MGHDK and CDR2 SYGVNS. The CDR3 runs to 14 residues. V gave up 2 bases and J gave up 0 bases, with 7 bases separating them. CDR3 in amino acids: CASSETSLNTEAFF. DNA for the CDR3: TGTGCCAGCAGTGAAACTAGTCTGAACACTGAAGCTTTCTTT.

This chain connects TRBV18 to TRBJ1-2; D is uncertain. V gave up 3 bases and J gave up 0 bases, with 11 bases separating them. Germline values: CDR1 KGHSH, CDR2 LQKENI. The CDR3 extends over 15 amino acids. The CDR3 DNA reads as TGTGCCAGCTCACCGGACGCCGCAGCTAACTATGGCTACACCTTC. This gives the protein CASSPDAAANYGYTF.

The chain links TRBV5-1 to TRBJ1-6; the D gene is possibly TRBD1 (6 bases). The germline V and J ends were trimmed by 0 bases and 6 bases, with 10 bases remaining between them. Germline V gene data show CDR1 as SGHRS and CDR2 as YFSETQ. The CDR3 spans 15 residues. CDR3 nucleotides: TGCGCCAGCAGCTTGGTGGGGGCTGCTAATTCACCCCTCCACTTT. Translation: CASSLVGAANSPLHF.

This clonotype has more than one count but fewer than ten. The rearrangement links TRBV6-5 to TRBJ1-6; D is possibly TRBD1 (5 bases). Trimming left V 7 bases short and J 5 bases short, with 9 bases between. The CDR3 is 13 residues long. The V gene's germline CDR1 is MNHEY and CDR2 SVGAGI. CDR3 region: CASTRGDNSPLHF. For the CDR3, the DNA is TGTGCCAGCACTAGAGGGGATAATTCACCCCTCCACTTT.

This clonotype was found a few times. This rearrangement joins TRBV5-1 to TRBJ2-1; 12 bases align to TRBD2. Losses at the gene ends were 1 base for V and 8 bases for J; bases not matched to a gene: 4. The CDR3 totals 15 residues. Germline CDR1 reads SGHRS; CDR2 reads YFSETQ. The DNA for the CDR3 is TGCGCCAGCAGCTTGAGGACTAGCGGGAACTATGAGCAGTTCTTC. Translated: CASSLRTSGNYEQFF.

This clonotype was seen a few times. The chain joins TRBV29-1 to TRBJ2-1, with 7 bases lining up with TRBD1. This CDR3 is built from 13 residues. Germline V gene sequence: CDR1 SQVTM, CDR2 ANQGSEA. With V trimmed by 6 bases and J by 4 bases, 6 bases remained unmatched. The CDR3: CSVRDSTYNEQFF. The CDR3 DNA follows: TGCAGCGTCCGGGACAGCACTTACAATGAGCAGTTCTTC.

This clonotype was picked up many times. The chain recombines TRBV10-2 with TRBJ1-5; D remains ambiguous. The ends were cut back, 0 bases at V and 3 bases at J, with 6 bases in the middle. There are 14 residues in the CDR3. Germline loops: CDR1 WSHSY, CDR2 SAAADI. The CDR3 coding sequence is TGCGCCAGCAGTGAGTCGCGGTACAATCAGCCCCAGCATTTT. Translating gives CASSESRYNQPQHF.

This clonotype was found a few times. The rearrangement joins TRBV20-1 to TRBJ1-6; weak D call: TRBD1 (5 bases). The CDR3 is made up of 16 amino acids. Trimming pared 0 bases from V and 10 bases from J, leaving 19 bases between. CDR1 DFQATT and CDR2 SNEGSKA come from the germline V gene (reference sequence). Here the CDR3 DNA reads TGCAGTGCTAGAGATCAGGTAGCAGGGACCGAGTCACCCCTCCACTTT. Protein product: CSARDQVAGTESPLHF.

Here the CDR3 reads CASSLEGALVAFF. The CDR3, as DNA: TGTGCCAGCAGCTTAGAGGGGGCGCTTGTCGCTTTCTTT. This chain links TRBV7-9 with TRBJ1-1; 7 bases fit TRBD1. This CDR3 spans 13 amino acids. Germline V gene data show CDR1 as SEHNR and CDR2 as FQNEAQ (reference sequence). With V trimmed by 1 base and J by 11 bases, 7 bases remained unmatched.

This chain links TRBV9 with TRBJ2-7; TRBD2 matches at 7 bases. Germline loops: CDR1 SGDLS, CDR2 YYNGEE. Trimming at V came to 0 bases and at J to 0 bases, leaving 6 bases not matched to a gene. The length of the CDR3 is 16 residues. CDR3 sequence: CASSVGLAENSYEQYF. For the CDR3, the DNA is TGTGCCAGCAGCGTAGGGCTAGCGGAGAACTCCTACGAGCAGTACTTC. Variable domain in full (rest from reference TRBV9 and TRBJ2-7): DSGVTQTPKHLITATGQRVTLRCSPRSGDLSVYWYQQSLDQGLQFLIQYYNGEERAKGNILERFSAQQFPDLHSELNLSSLELGDSALYFCASSVGLAENSYEQYFGPGTRLTVT.

CDR3 protein: CASSPSGTGESYEQYF. In DNA form, the CDR3 reads TGCGCCAGCAGCCCCTCAGGAACAGGGGAGTCCTACGAGCAGTACTTC. The genes are TRBV4-3 and TRBJ2-7; 7 bases align to TRBD1. The germline gives CDR1 LGHNA, CDR2 YSLEER. This CDR3 is 16 amino acids long. Unmatched junction bases numbered 10, after V lost 4 bases and J lost 1 base.

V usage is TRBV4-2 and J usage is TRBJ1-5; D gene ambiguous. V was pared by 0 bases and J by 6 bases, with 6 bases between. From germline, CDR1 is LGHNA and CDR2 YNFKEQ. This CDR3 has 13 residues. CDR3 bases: TGTGCCAGCAGCCAAGATAGAGTTCAGCCCCAGCATTTT. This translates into CASSQDRVQPQHF.

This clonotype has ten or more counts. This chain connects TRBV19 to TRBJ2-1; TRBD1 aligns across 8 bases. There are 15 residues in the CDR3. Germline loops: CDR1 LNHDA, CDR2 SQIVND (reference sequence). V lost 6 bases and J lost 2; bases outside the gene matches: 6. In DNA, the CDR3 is TGTGCCAGTAGGTCAGGACAGGGAGCCTACAATGAGCAGTTCTTC. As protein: CASRSGQGAYNEQFF.

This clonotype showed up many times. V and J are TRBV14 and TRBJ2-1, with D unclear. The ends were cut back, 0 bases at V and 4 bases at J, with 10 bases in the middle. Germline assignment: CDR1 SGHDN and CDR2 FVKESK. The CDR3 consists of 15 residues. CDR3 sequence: CASSQDMRSYNEQFF. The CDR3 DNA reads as TGTGCCAGCAGCCAAGATATGCGCTCATACAATGAGCAGTTCTTC.

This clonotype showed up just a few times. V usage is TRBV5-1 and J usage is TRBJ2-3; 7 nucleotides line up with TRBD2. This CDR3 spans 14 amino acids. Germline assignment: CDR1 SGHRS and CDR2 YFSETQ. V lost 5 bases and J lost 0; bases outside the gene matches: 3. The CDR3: CASRTGGSTDTQYF. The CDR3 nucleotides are TGCGCCAGCAGGACGGGGGGAAGCACAGATACGCAGTATTTT.

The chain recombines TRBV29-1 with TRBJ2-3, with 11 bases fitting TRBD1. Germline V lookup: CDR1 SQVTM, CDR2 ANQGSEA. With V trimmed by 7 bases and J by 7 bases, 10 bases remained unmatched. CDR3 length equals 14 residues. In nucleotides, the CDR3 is TGCAGCGCACGACCGGGACAGGGGGGCAATACGCAGTATTTT. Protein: CSARPGQGGNTQYF.

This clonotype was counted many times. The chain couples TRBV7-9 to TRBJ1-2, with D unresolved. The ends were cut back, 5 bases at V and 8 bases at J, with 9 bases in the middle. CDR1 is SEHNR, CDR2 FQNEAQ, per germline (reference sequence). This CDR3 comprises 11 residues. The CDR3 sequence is CASSRIWGYTF. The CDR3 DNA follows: TGTGCCAGCAGCCGTATCTGGGGCTACACCTTC. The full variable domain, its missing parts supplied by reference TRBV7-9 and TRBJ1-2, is DTGVSQNPRHKITKRGQNVTFRCDPISEHNRLYWYRQTLGQGPEFLTYFQNEAQLEKSRLLSDRFSAERPKGSFSTLEIQRTEQGDSAMYLCASSRIWGYTFGSGTRLTVV.